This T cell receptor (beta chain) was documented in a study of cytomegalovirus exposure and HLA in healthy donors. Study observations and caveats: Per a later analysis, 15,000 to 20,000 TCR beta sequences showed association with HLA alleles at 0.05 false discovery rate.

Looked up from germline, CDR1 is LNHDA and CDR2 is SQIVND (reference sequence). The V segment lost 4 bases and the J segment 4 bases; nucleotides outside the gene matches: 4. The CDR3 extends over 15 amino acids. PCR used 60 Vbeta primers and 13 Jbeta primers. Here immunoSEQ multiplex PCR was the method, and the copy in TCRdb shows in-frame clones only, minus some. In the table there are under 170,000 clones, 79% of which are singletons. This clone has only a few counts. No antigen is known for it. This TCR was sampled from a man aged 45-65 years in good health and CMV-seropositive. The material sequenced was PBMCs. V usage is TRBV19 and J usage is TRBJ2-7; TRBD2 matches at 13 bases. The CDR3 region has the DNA TGTGCCAGTAGTACGGGACTAGCGGGACCTTACGAGCAGTACTTC. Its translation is CASSTGLAGPYEQYF.